The sample holds many counts of the clone carrying this T cell receptor beta chain. Its antigen is not identified. This CDR3 is built from 16 residues. CDR1 and CDR2 (germline): KGHDR, SFDVKD. V was pared by 6 bases and J by 5 bases, with 8 bases of the junction left unmatched. The sample is drawn from a study of T cells in Graves' hyperthyroidism and ophthalmopathy. Overall study results and limits: Stable hyperthyroidism and ophthalmopathy were separated using 13 V-J signatures.

The source material, RNA transcripts, was used to amplify TCR beta CDR3 regions. Researchers ran a first-round RT-PCR on the TCR CDR3 using the HTBI primer set. TCRdb passed the multiplex PCR reads through MiXCR, listing each CDR3 protein once. In the table there are around 200,000 distinct CDR3 sequences, approximately 20% of which are singletons. Stable disease denoted Graves' hyperthyroidism without ophthalmopathy progression within 18 months. Each diagnosis was grounded in clinical symptoms, serum thyroxine and TRAb, thyroid ultrasound, and orbital computed tomography. The sequenced sample was blood. The TCR originated in a man in his forties with Graves' hyperthyroidism. The chain recombines TRBV24-1 with TRBJ2-2; 10 bases match TRBD1. The CDR3 sequence is CATSPRDRGRTGELFF. The CDR3, as DNA: TGTGCCACCAGTCCCCGGGACAGGGGCCGTACCGGGGAGCTGTTTTTT.